These 13 T cell receptor beta chains came from one sample sequenced in a study of CD8 T cells in ankylosing spondylitis. TCRdb used MiXCR to reprocess the 5' RACE reads, holding one entry per CDR3 protein. Of about 250,000 distinct CDR3 sequences listed, about 30% are singletons. Sequencing was performed on blood, either unsorted or a sorted T cell fraction (not recorded which). The origin of the receptors is a male donor with ankylosing spondylitis or in good health (not recorded which).

The chain carries TRBV4-2 and TRBJ2-7; TRBD2 matches at 9 bases. CDR3 length: 19 amino acids. J gave up 2 bases and V 4 bases, and 18 bases lay outside the gene matches. Germline V gives CDR1 LGHNA, CDR2 YNFKEQ. The CDR3 protein is CASSPLGLAGTQLTYEQYF. CDR3 nucleotide sequence: TGTGCCAGCAGCCCGCTCGGGCTAGCGGGGACTCAACTGACCTACGAGCAGTACTTC.

This clonotype occurred a few times. The chain joins TRBV30 to TRBJ2-2; 11 nucleotides match TRBD2. This CDR3 spans 15 amino acids. Germline CDR1 GTSNPN, CDR2 SVGIG (reference sequence). The J segment lost 8 bases and the V segment lost 6 bases, leaving 11 bases of the junction unmatched. CDR3 DNA sequence: TGTGCCTGCTCCACCGGGACTAGCGGTGTTGGGGAGCTGTTTTTT. This gives the protein CACSTGTSGVGELFF.

This clonotype appeared a single time. This chain connects TRBV12-3 or TRBV12-4 to TRBJ2-7; TRBD1 is a possible D gene (5 bases). The CDR3 sequence is 15 residues long. The ends were cut back, 6 bases at V and 0 bases at J, with 15 bases in the middle. CDR3 nucleotide sequence: TGTGCCAGCAGCCCAACCAGGGATGGCTCCTACGAGCAGTACTTC. As protein: CASSPTRDGSYEQYF.

This chain connects TRBV20-1 to TRBJ2-7, with D perhaps matching TRBD2 (5 bases). The germline V gene encodes CDR1 DFQATT and CDR2 SNEGSKA (reference sequence). Trimming left V 0 bases short and J 2 bases short, with 11 bases between. The CDR3 extends over 14 amino acids. CDR3 loop: CSARDPRRAYEQYF. CDR3 in DNA: TGCAGTGCTAGAGATCCTAGGCGGGCCTACGAGCAGTACTTC.

This clonotype was seen at least ten times. This chain connects TRBV29-1 to TRBJ2-3; perhaps D is TRBD1 or TRBD2 (6 bases each). V was pared by 3 bases and J by 2 bases, with 12 bases between. The germline CDR1 and CDR2 sequences are SQVTM and ANQGSEA. This CDR3 is 14 amino acids long. CDR3 sequence (DNA): TGCAGCGTTGACGGGGGCCACGTCACAGATACGCAGTATTTT. It encodes CSVDGGHVTDTQYF.

This rearrangement joins TRBV12-3 or TRBV12-4 to TRBJ1-1; the D is unclear. The V and J ends lost 5 bases and 5 bases respectively, with 9 bases between them. CDR3 size: 12 residues. The CDR3 bases are TGTGCCAGCAGTACCGGGGTGACTGAAGCTTTCTTT. Residues: CASSTGVTEAFF.

This clonotype was observed a few times. This chain links TRBV5-5 with TRBJ2-5; 7 nucleotides line up with TRBD1. CDR1 is SGHKS, CDR2 YYEKEE, per germline (reference sequence). This CDR3 is 13 amino acids long. V was clipped by 4 bases and J by 7 bases; unmatched bases: 7. This CDR3 is CASSPDRTGTQYF. The DNA of the CDR3 is TGTGCCAGCAGCCCGGACAGGACCGGGACCCAGTACTTC.

This clonotype was seen more than once but under ten times. The chain uses TRBV7-8 and TRBJ2-4; 9 positions match TRBD1. V gave up 1 base and J gave up 0 bases; unmatched junction bases: 7. This CDR3 region has 18 residues. The germline V gene has CDR1 SGHVS and CDR2 FQNEAQ. The CDR3 nucleotides read TGTGCCAGCAGCTTAGACCTCAGGGACAGGGTAGCCAAAAACATTCAGTACTTC. Its protein product is CASSLDLRDRVAKNIQYF. Full variable domain (missing parts from reference TRBV7-8 and TRBJ2-4): GAGVSQSPRYKVAKRGQDVALRCDPISGHVSLFWYQQALGQGPEFLTYFQNEAQLDKSGLPSDRFFAERPEGSVSTLKIQRTQQEDSAVYLCASSLDLRDRVAKNIQYFGAGTRLSVL.

Here the CDR3 reads CASSPTGQKETQYF. CDR3 sequence (DNA): TGTGCCAGCTCACCTACCGGACAGAAAGAGACCCAGTACTTC. The chain combines TRBV18 with TRBJ2-5; D is possibly TRBD1 (6 bases). The germline CDR1 and CDR2 sequences are KGHSH and LQKENI. Trimming took off 3 bases at V and 3 bases at J, with 11 bases between the two ends. This CDR3 region has 14 residues.

This clonotype showed up just a few times. The CDR3 bases are TGCAGTGCTAGAGATCTAAGGGCCGCTGGGCCCCAGCATTTT. Protein sequence: CSARDLRAAGPQHF. The chain is built from TRBV20-1 and TRBJ1-5; no clear D gene. Germline V CDR1 and CDR2: DFQATT, SNEGSKA (reference sequence). The CDR3 spans 14 residues. V was pared by 0 bases and J by 9 bases, with 15 bases between.

V gene TRBV6-1 combines with J gene TRBJ1-6, with 7 bases aligning to TRBD1. The junction had 11 bases not matched to a gene; V was cut back by 5 bases and J by 16 bases. The length of the CDR3 is 13 residues. Germline-derived CDR1 and CDR2 are MNHNS and SASEGT. The CDR3: CASSPSSTGILHF. The CDR3 bases are TGTGCCAGCAGTCCCTCCTCGACAGGGATACTCCACTTT.

The chain is built from TRBV6-1 and TRBJ1-4, with TRBD1 matching over 7 bases. V gave up 2 bases and J gave up 8 bases; unmatched junction bases: 5. The CDR3 loop spans 14 amino acids. CDR1 and CDR2 (germline): MNHNS, SASEGT. The CDR3 is CASSETGAGEKLFF. The DNA of the CDR3 is TGTGCCAGCAGTGAAACAGGGGCAGGGGAAAAACTGTTTTTT.

This clonotype was found a few times. The chain uses TRBV5-1 and TRBJ2-7; 7 nucleotides line up with TRBD2. The germline V gene encodes CDR1 SGHRS and CDR2 YFSETQ. CDR3 length equals 15 residues. V trimming: 4 bases; J trimming: 3 bases; junction bases outside the gene matches: 10. The CDR3 DNA reads TGCGCCAGCAGCCGGGGTTCAGCGGGGATCTACGAGCAGTACTTC. Its protein product is CASSRGSAGIYEQYF.